This T cell receptor (beta chain) originates from a study of human T cells and chemical hapten exposure. TCRdb re-analysed the RACE reads in MiXCR, keeping a single row per CDR3 protein. The sample yields tens of thousands of distinct CDR3 sequences, about 9.4% seen once. Per the germline V gene, CDR1 is LNHDA and CDR2 is SQIVND (reference sequence). CDR3 size: 15 residues. The trim removed 7 bases at V and 8 bases at J, leaving 9 bases unmatched. This clonotype was seen only once. Stated time point: patch test 2, 6 weeks after DPC sensitization. Treatment specified: therapeutic diphenylcyclopropenone sensitization with weekly scalp DPC.

The specimen was whole blood, collected in connection with sensitization to the hapten diphenylcyclopropenone (DPC). The source is a woman aged 45-65 years with alopecia areata. Some clones in this sample may be carry-over from other donors' samples. The chain combines TRBV19 with TRBJ2-1, with TRBD2 matching 12 bases. In DNA, the CDR3 is TGTGCCAGTATGACTAGCGGGAGTGTTGATGATGAGCAGTTCTTC. Its translation: CASMTSGSVDDEQFF.